A single sample gave rise to the 9 T cell receptor beta chains below, sequenced in a study of CD8+ T cells in alopecia areata. As to treatment: oral pan-JAK inhibitor, 5-10 mg twice daily. As the sequencing template, cDNA was produced by extracting RNA and reverse transcribing it. Method: immunoSEQ multiplex PCR; TCRdb's copy keeps in-frame clones and lacks some. The top ten clones hold roughly 20% of a sample with roughly 64,000 clones, around 45% of them seen once. The material was CD8+ T cells sorted from blood, obtained at approximately week 36, from a patient treated with tofacitinib. The origin of the receptors is a human donor with alopecia areata.

Judged by abundance, this clone is medium-sized. Other nucleotide sequences from this sample produce the same CDR3. The chain has TRBV11-2 and TRBJ1-1; the D is unclear. The CDR3 covers 12 residues. Germline assignment: CDR1 SGHAT and CDR2 FQNNGV. V lost 8 bases, J lost 1 base, and 8 bases lay in between. CDR3 in amino acids: CASSFGNTEAFF. CDR3 sequence (DNA): TGTGCCAGCTCATTCGGGAACACTGAAGCTTTCTTT.

This clone turned up a few times. The rearrangement joins TRBV6-5 to TRBJ2-3; D not certain. This CDR3 spans 14 amino acids. Germline V gene sequence: CDR1 MNHEY, CDR2 SVGAGI. V dropped 0 bases and J dropped 4 bases, with 8 bases sitting between them. The CDR3 bases are TGTGCCAGCAGTTACTCCGTCGGCCCAGATACGCAGTATTTT. Translating gives CASSYSVGPDTQYF.

The CDR3, as DNA: TGTGCCAGCAGCTCATCACGAGATACGCAGTATTTT. Translating it yields CASSSSRDTQYF. The V gene is TRBV11-2, the J gene TRBJ2-3; D is undetermined. The CDR3 sequence is 12 residues long. Trimming cost V 4 bases and J 5 bases, with 7 bases left between them. CDR1 and CDR2 from the germline V gene are SGHAT and FQNNGV.

This clone occurred a few times. The chain carries TRBV5-6 and TRBJ2-7, with a weak D call TRBD2 (6 bases). The V gene's germline CDR1 is SGHDT and CDR2 YYEEEE. This CDR3 has 12 amino acids. V lost 4 bases and J 5 bases, leaving 10 bases between the germline ends. This chain's CDR3 is CASSPGGDEQYF. CDR3 nucleotide sequence: TGTGCCAGCAGCCCCGGGGGAGACGAGCAGTACTTC.

V usage is TRBV4-1 and J usage is TRBJ2-7; perhaps D is TRBD1 or TRBD2 (6 bases each). The CDR3 runs 14 residues. Germline CDR1 and CDR2: MGHRA and YSYEKL. V was clipped by 3 bases and J by 2 bases, with 11 bases between them. The CDR3, as DNA: TGCGCCAGCAGCCAGGCGGGACAAACCTACGAGCAGTACTTC. Translation: CASSQAGQTYEQYF.

This clone came up once. The chain's CDR3 is CAWSPLRRPYEQYF. CDR3 coding DNA: TGTGCCTGGAGCCCTCTCAGGCGGCCGTACGAGCAGTACTTC. This chain uses TRBV30 with TRBJ2-7; D is unclear. The germline V gene encodes CDR1 GTSNPN and CDR2 SVGIG (reference sequence). Deletions cut 3 bases from V and 4 bases from J, with 16 bases between. The CDR3 loop spans 14 amino acids.

J is TRBJ2-1 and V is TRBV30; D is ambiguous. Between the trimmed V and J ends, which lost 0 bases and 4 bases, there was a span of 7 bases. The CDR3 totals 13 residues. The V gene's germline CDR1 is GTSNPN and CDR2 SVGIG (reference sequence). The CDR3 DNA sequence: TGTGCCTGGAGTGTTTCGGTATACAATGAGCAGTTCTTC. Amino acids: CAWSVSVYNEQFF.

This rearrangement joins TRBV4-1 to TRBJ2-7; D is possibly TRBD2 (5 bases). Germline CDR1 MGHRA, CDR2 YSYEKL. The CDR3 spans 14 residues. Trimming took off 1 base at V and 2 bases at J, with 9 bases between the two ends. This chain's CDR3 is CASSQGYGTYEQYF. CDR3 in DNA: TGCGCCAGCAGCCAAGGGTACGGGACCTACGAGCAGTACTTC.

This chain connects TRBV27 to TRBJ2-1; D unclear. V was pared by 6 bases and J by 9 bases, with 12 bases between. Germline V gene data show CDR1 as MNHEY and CDR2 as SMNVEV (reference sequence). The CDR3 covers 12 residues. This chain's CDR3 is CASSPMGGEQFF. The CDR3 nucleotides read TGTGCCAGCAGCCCTATGGGCGGTGAGCAGTTCTTC.